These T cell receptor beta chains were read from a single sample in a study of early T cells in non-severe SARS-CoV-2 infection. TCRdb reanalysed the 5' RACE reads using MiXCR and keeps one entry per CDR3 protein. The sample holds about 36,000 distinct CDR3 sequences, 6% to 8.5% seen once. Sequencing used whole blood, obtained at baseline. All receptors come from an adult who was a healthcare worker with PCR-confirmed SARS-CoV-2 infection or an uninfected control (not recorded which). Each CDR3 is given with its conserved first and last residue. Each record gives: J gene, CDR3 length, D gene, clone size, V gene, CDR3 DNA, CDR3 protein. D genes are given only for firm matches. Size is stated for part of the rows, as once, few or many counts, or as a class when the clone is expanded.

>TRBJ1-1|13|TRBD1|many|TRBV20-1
TGCAGTGCTAGAGGGGACAGATCCACTGAAGCTTTCTTT
CSARGDRSTEAFF
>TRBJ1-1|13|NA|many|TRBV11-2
TGTGCCAGCAGCTTAGGGATGGACACTGAAGCTTTCTTT
CASSLGMDTEAFF
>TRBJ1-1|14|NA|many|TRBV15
TGTGCCACCAGCTCATACAGGCCTGGGACTGAAGCTTTCTTT
CATSSYRPGTEAFF
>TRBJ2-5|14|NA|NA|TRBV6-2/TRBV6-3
TGTGCCTGCAGGTACCCAGGGCCAGGGAAGACCCAGTACTTC
CACRYPGPGKTQYF
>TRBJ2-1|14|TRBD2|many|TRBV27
TGTGCCAGCAGTGGTAGCGGGAGTCTCAATGAGCAGTTCTTC
CASSGSGSLNEQFF
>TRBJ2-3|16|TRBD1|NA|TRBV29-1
TGCAGCGTCGGGGACAGGGGGCACCCTAGGACAGATACGCAGTATTTT
CSVGDRGHPRTDTQYF
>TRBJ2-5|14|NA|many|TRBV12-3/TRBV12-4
TGTGCCAGCAGTTCGGGGGACTGGACAGAGACCCAGTACTTC
CASSSGDWTETQYF
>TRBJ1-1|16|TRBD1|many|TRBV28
TGTGCCAGCAGGGAGACAGGGGGCATGTCAGGCACTGAAGCTTTCTTT
CASRETGGMSGTEAFF
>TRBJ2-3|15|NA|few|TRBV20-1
TGCAGTGCCCCCAATAGGGCGGTTAGAACAGATACGCAGTATTTT
CSAPNRAVRTDTQYF
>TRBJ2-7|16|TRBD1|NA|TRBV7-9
TGTGCCAGCAGCCCCAACCGGGACAGGGGGCTACACGAGCAGTACTTC
CASSPNRDRGLHEQYF
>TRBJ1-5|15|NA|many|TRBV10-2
TGCGCCAGCCTAGATTCAGCGGGGGGCGAGCAGCCCCAGCATTTT
CASLDSAGGEQPQHF
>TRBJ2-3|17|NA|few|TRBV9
TGTGCCAGCAGCGTAGAAGGGTCGAGCGCCCCCACAGATACGCAGTATTTT
CASSVEGSSAPTDTQYF
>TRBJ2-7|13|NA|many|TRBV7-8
TGTGCCAGCAGCTTAGAATCTCGGTACGAGCAGTACTTC
CASSLESRYEQYF
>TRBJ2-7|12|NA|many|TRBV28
TGTGCCAGCAGTCAACAGGGCTACGAGCAGTACTTC
CASSQQGYEQYF
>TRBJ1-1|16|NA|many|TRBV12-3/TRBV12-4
TGTGCCAGCAGCCCTGCCTGGGGGAAGAGGAACACTGAAGCTTTCTTT
CASSPAWGKRNTEAFF
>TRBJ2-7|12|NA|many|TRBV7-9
TGTGCCAGCAGCTTAGGTTGGACAGAGCAGTACTTC
CASSLGWTEQYF
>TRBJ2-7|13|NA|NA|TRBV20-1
TGCAGTGCACGAAAAGACCGATGGAGAGAGCAGTACTTC
CSARKDRWREQYF
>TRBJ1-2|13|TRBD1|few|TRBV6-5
TGTGCCAGCAGTGGCGGGACAGGGTTTGGCTACACCTTC
CASSGGTGFGYTF
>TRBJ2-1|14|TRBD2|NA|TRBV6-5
TGTGCCAGCAGCACTAGCGGGCAAGGGAATGAGCAGTTCTTC
CASSTSGQGNEQFF
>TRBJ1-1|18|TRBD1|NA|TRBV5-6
TGTGCCAGCAGCTTTCGATGGACAGGGGGCAAACGGTGGACTGAAGCTTTCTTT
CASSFRWTGGKRWTEAFF
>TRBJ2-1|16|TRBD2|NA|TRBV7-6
TGTGCCAGCAGCTTTCGACTAGCGGGAGGGCCAAGGGAGCAGTTCTTC
CASSFRLAGGPREQFF
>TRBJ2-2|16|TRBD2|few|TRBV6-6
TGTGCCAGCAGTTACGGTCCAGCGGGAAACACCGGGGAGCTGTTTTTT
CASSYGPAGNTGELFF
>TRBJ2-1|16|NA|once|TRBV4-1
TGCGCCAGCAGCCAAGATCCTCAGGTAGCCTACAATGAGCAGTTCTTC
CASSQDPQVAYNEQFF
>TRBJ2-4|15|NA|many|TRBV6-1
TGTGCCAGCAGAGAATCAGGGAGAACCAAAAACATTCAGTACTTC
CASRESGRTKNIQYF
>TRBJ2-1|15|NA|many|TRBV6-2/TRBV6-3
TGTGCCAGCAGTCCCGTGAGTAGCGTTTACAATGAGCAGTTCTTC
CASSPVSSVYNEQFF
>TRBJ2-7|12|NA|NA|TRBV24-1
TGTGCCACCAGTCCAGTAACCTACGAGCAGTACTTC
CATSPVTYEQYF
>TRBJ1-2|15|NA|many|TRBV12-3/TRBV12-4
TGTGCCAGCAGTTTAGCGGGGGGGGCAGGTCATGGCTACACCTTC
CASSLAGGAGHGYTF
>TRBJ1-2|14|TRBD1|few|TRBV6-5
TGTGCCAGCAGTTACGGCCCCCAGGGGGCTGGCTACACCTTC
CASSYGPQGAGYTF
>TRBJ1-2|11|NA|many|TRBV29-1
TGCAGCGTTGGACCAGAGCGGGGCTACACCTTC
CSVGPERGYTF
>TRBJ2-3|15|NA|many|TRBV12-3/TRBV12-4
TGTGCCAGCAGCCCCCCGATAGGGACCACAGATACGCAGTATTTT
CASSPPIGTTDTQYF
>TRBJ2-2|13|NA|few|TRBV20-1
TGCAGTGCTAAGACGGCGGCGACCGGGGAGCTGTTTTTT
CSAKTAATGELFF
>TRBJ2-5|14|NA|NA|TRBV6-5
TGTGCCAGCAGTTCCCCCAGGGGAGCAGAGACCCAGTACTTC
CASSSPRGAETQYF
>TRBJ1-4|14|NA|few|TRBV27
TGTGCCAGCAGTTTGCGTCAGGGTGATGAAAAACTGTTTTTT
CASSLRQGDEKLFF
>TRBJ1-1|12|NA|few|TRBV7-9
TGTGCCAGCAGCTTGACGGCCACTGAAGCTTTCTTT
CASSLTATEAFF
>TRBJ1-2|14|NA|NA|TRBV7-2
TGTGCCAGCACAGCTTATTCGTCCGACTATGGCTACACCTTC
CASTAYSSDYGYTF
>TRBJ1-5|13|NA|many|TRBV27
TGTGCCAGCAGAAATAGGTTACATCAGCCCCAGCATTTT
CASRNRLHQPQHF
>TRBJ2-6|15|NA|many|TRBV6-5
TGTGCCAGCAGGGCACAGGGCTCTGGGGCCAACGTCCTGACTTTC
CASRAQGSGANVLTF
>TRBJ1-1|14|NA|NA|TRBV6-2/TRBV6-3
TGTGCCATTTATTCATCCGGGCGAGGCGCTGAAGCTTTCTTT
CAIYSSGRGAEAFF
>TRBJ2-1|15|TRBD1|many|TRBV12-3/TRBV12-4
TGTGCCAGCAACCAGAGGGACAGGGGCTACAATGAGCAGTTCTTC
CASNQRDRGYNEQFF
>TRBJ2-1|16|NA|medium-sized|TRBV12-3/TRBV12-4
TGTGCCAGCACCCTTAGTCGCAAGAGCTCCTACAATGAGCAGTTCTTC
CASTLSRKSSYNEQFF
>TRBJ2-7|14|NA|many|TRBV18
TGTGCCAGCTCACCCGGACGGGAAAACTACGAGCAGTACTTC
CASSPGRENYEQYF
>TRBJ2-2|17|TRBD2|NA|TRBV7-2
TGTGCCAGCAGCTTAGTCGGCCGACTAGCCGGTCCCGGGGAGCTGTTTTTT
CASSLVGRLAGPGELFF
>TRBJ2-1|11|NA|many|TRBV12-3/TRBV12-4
TGTGCCAGCAGTTTACACCAAGAGCAGTTCTTC
CASSLHQEQFF
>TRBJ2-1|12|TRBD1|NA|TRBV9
TGTGCCAGCAGTCGACAGGGAACTGAGCAGTTCTTC
CASSRQGTEQFF
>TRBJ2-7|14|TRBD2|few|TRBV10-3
TGTGCCACCTACCCTGGGACTAGCGGCTACGAGCAGCACTTC
CATYPGTSGYEQHF
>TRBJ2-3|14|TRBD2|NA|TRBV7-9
TGTGCCAGCAGCCCCGGACTAGCGGGAGATACGCAGTATTTT
CASSPGLAGDTQYF
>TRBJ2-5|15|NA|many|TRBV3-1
TGTGCCAGCAGCCAAGTTTTCGGACGGCAAGAGACCCAGTACTTC
CASSQVFGRQETQYF
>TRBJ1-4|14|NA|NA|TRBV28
TGTGCCAGCAGTTTTGGAGGGCTCGGGGAAAAACTGTTTTTT
CASSFGGLGEKLFF
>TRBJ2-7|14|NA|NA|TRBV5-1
TGCGCCAGCAGCTTTTTGCAGCAAGCCTACGAGCAGTACTTC
CASSFLQQAYEQYF
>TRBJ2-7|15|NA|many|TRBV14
TGTGCCAGCAGCCAATTGCAGGGGAAAGGGGACGAGCAGTACTTC
CASSQLQGKGDEQYF
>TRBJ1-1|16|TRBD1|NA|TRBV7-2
TGTGCCAGCAGCCCGAACCGACAGGGGACGGACACTGAAGCTTTCTTT
CASSPNRQGTDTEAFF
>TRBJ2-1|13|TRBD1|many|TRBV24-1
TGTGCCACCAGCCGGACAGGGGTTAGTGAGCAGTTCTTC
CATSRTGVSEQFF
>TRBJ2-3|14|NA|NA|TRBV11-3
TGTGCCAGCAGCTGGACGGGAAGCACAGATACGCAGTATTTT
CASSWTGSTDTQYF